What follows describes a single T cell receptor (beta chain). Its antigen is not identified. This entry is derived from a study of vaccination and CD4 T cells after COVID-19. The germline V gene has CDR1 MNHNS and CDR2 SASEGT. V lost 7 bases and J 6 bases, leaving 14 bases between the germline ends. The CDR3 runs to 13 residues. The treatment: approximately 9-day PBMC culture with coronavirus spike peptide pools or control peptides (ViraFEST assay). The collection of CD4+ T cells from the unexposed donor took place before the COVID-19 pandemic (2011-2018). Oncomine TCR Beta short-read sequencing was applied to DNA from cultured CD4+ T cells. TCRdb independently ran MiXCR on the PCR reads; one entry per CDR3 protein. The table lists 5,000 or so distinct CDR3 sequences, roughly 40% of them singletons, with over 40% in the top ten.

V gene TRBV6-1 combines with J gene TRBJ2-3, with D unresolved. This TCR was sampled from a human donor in good health. What was sequenced was CD4+ T cells from blood, cultured in vitro. This chain's CDR3 is CASTRPVMDTQYF. The CDR3 DNA sequence: TGTGCCAGCACTCGACCAGTCATGGATACGCAGTATTTT.